This T cell receptor beta chain was sequenced for a study of CD8+ T cells in alopecia areata. Details on this clone: Additional DNA sequences in this sample encode the identical CDR3.

Once RNA had been extracted, it was reverse transcribed into cDNA to act as the sequencing template. Profiled with immunoSEQ multiplex PCR; TCRdb holds only in-frame clones, not every one. The sample holds about 200,000 clones, approximately 61% seen once. Collection of lesional scalp punch biopsies and peripheral blood was performed in alopecia areata patients. CDR1 is SEHNR and CDR2 is FQNEAQ in the germline V gene (reference sequence). The J segment lost 2 bases and the V segment lost 5 bases, leaving 4 bases of the junction unmatched. This CDR3 region has 14 residues. The chain joins TRBV7-9 to TRBJ2-7, with 9 bases that match TRBD1. The specimen was CD4+ T cells sorted from blood, collected at week 0. This TCR was sampled from a human donor with alopecia areata. CDR3 sequence (DNA): TGTGCCAGCAGCCCGGGACAGGGAACCTACGAGCAGTACTTC. This encodes CASSPGQGTYEQYF.